Given below is one TCR beta chain in context. The junction shows a germline mismatch at one end, possibly a read error. 60 Vbeta and 13 Jbeta primers were used in PCR. Here immunoSEQ multiplex PCR was the method, and the copy in TCRdb shows in-frame clones only, minus some. The sample contains some 150,000 clones, over 80% of which appear only once. This sample was included in a study of cytomegalovirus exposure and HLA in healthy donors. About the research overall: There were fewer than 500 genotyped donors. Of these, about 81% fell in the genetic ancestry cluster associated with self-reported Caucasian donors.

CDR1 SSHAT and CDR2 FNYEAQ come from the germline V gene (reference sequence). This CDR3 contains 14 residues. Healthy people donating bone marrow made up the donors. The material sequenced was PBMCs. The chain links TRBV7-7 to TRBJ2-1; 12 bases align to TRBD2. This receptor was identified in a woman in her 50s in good health and CMV-seropositive. The CDR3 region has the DNA TGTGCTAGCAGCTTACTAGCGGGGGGCAATGAGCAGTTCTTC. Amino acid sequence: CASSLLAGGNEQFF.